A selection of T cell receptor beta chains follows, all from one sample in a study of blood T cell repertoires in COVID-19. The protocol was immunoSEQ multiplex PCR, while the TCRdb copy is restricted to in-frame clones and leaves out a portion. The table shows around 65,000 clones, with 82% occurring only once. What was sequenced was peripheral blood. Receptors were obtained from a human donor in a cohort sampled during active COVID-19. Each CDR3 is given with its conserved first and last residue. Each record gives: J gene, V gene, CDR3 protein.

J gene: TRBJ2-2
V gene: TRBV12-3/TRBV12-4
CDR3 protein: CASSPGTGELFF

J gene: TRBJ1-2
V gene: TRBV7-2
CDR3 protein: CASSLEGPGRGHGYTF

J gene: TRBJ1-2
V gene: TRBV29-1
CDR3 protein: CSAGGEMGAGYTF

J gene: TRBJ1-5
V gene: TRBV19
CDR3 protein: CASTPAGNGQPQHF

J gene: TRBJ2-2
V gene: TRBV4-1
CDR3 protein: CASSTGGGYTGELFF

J gene: TRBJ2-5
V gene: TRBV18
CDR3 protein: CASTYGPREGSQYF

J gene: TRBJ2-4
V gene: TRBV5-6
CDR3 protein: CASSLGGLAWRNIQYF

J gene: TRBJ2-5
V gene: TRBV3-1/TRBV3-2
CDR3 protein: CASSQAQPGQETQYF

J gene: TRBJ2-3
V gene: TRBV4-2
CDR3 protein: CASSQGGGETDTQYF

J gene: TRBJ1-1
V gene: TRBV10-3
CDR3 protein: CAISESSGKGTTEAFF

J gene: TRBJ2-7
V gene: TRBV11-2
CDR3 protein: CASSLAYEQYF

J gene: TRBJ2-3
V gene: TRBV28
CDR3 protein: CASSGTSGGHTDTQYF

J gene: TRBJ1-2
V gene: TRBV3-1/TRBV3-2
CDR3 protein: CASSHSGTANYGYTF

J gene: TRBJ1-4
V gene: TRBV7-2
CDR3 protein: CASSLGQGDNEKLFF

J gene: TRBJ2-1
V gene: TRBV11-2
CDR3 protein: CASSLGAGRIGNEQFF

J gene: TRBJ2-2
V gene: TRBV21-1
CDR3 protein: CASRSGGGGELFF

J gene: TRBJ1-5
V gene: TRBV6-5
CDR3 protein: CASRPGGVQPQHF

J gene: TRBJ2-1
V gene: TRBV6-6
CDR3 protein: CASSGTGDNEQFF

J gene: TRBJ1-5
V gene: TRBV3-1/TRBV3-2
CDR3 protein: CASSQPPNSGPQHF

J gene: TRBJ1-2
V gene: TRBV6-5
CDR3 protein: CASSYGPVGYTF

J gene: TRBJ1-6
V gene: TRBV18
CDR3 protein: CASSPEGQSNSPLHF

J gene: TRBJ1-2
V gene: TRBV6-5
CDR3 protein: CASSNGYRLQGGYTF

J gene: TRBJ2-2
V gene: TRBV7-8
CDR3 protein: CASSLGRGPDPGELFF

J gene: TRBJ1-4
V gene: TRBV7-8
CDR3 protein: CASSLGGGKGEKLFF

J gene: TRBJ2-7
V gene: TRBV5-1
CDR3 protein: CASSIVAGGNYEQYF

J gene: TRBJ2-1
V gene: TRBV10-3
CDR3 protein: CAISGTSGGANNEQFF

J gene: TRBJ2-6
V gene: TRBV19
CDR3 protein: CASSPAGAGANVLTF

J gene: TRBJ1-1
V gene: TRBV4-1
CDR3 protein: CASSQELRLPGTEAFF

J gene: TRBJ1-4
V gene: TRBV2
CDR3 protein: CASSVGRAEKLFF

J gene: TRBJ2-3
V gene: TRBV24-1
CDR3 protein: CATSEGSDTQYF

J gene: TRBJ2-7
V gene: TRBV19
CDR3 protein: CASSGQGANSYEQYF

J gene: TRBJ1-1
V gene: TRBV18
CDR3 protein: CASSLEQLNTEAFF

J gene: TRBJ2-1
V gene: TRBV10-3
CDR3 protein: CAIRDRGDYNEQFF

J gene: TRBJ1-2
V gene: TRBV2
CDR3 protein: CASSVQGGELDYGYTF

J gene: TRBJ2-1
V gene: TRBV2
CDR3 protein: CASRRGAVNYNEQFF

J gene: TRBJ2-2
V gene: TRBV14
CDR3 protein: CASSQRTGGRDTGELFF

J gene: TRBJ1-5
V gene: TRBV10-3
CDR3 protein: CAISETGQLSNQPQHF

J gene: TRBJ2-3
V gene: TRBV3-1/TRBV3-2
CDR3 protein: CASSRSAGGGADTQYF

J gene: TRBJ1-5
V gene: TRBV5-6
CDR3 protein: CASSIQGSQPQHF

J gene: TRBJ2-2
V gene: TRBV11-2
CDR3 protein: CASARPPGELFF

J gene: TRBJ2-5
V gene: TRBV5-1
CDR3 protein: CASSAIQETQYF

J gene: TRBJ2-2
V gene: TRBV7-6
CDR3 protein: CASSVRGAGTGELFF

J gene: TRBJ2-2
V gene: TRBV2
CDR3 protein: CASRVTAAGELFF

J gene: TRBJ1-6
V gene: TRBV13
CDR3 protein: CASSRLTTRGVGSPLHF

J gene: TRBJ2-7
V gene: TRBV30
CDR3 protein: CAWSVVAGRSEQYF

J gene: TRBJ2-7
V gene: TRBV2
CDR3 protein: CASSENVAHYEQYF

J gene: TRBJ2-4
V gene: TRBV6-2/TRBV6-3
CDR3 protein: CASSYSIPQGPIGYIQYF

J gene: TRBJ1-2
V gene: TRBV6-6
CDR3 protein: CASSYEGNYGYTF

J gene: TRBJ2-3
V gene: TRBV3-1/TRBV3-2
CDR3 protein: CASQLAGDPTDTQYF

J gene: TRBJ2-7
V gene: TRBV7-9
CDR3 protein: CASSLLQGPYEQYF

J gene: TRBJ1-1
V gene: TRBV3-1/TRBV3-2
CDR3 protein: CASSRPGQGAEAFF

J gene: TRBJ2-6
V gene: TRBV7-6
CDR3 protein: CASRQEPGLPGANVLTF

J gene: TRBJ1-4
V gene: TRBV6-5
CDR3 protein: CASSRGEDGKLFF

J gene: TRBJ2-5
V gene: TRBV3-1/TRBV3-2
CDR3 protein: CASSSLPEAGAHRAQYF

J gene: TRBJ2-3
V gene: TRBV7-8
CDR3 protein: CASSPRTGATDTQYF